The 14 T cell receptor beta chains below come from one sample, sequenced in a study of T cell repertoires in ileal Crohn's disease. The table came from immunoSEQ multiplex PCR; TCRdb's copy has only in-frame clones and leaves some out. The sample carries around 6,000 clones, roughly 90% recorded once. Lamina propria lymphocytes from surgical specimens were isolated on a density gradient before sorting. Sequencing was done on a sample of CD4+ T cells from ileum. The receptors shown here come from an adult with Crohn's disease. Some clones in this sample may be carry-over from other donors' samples.

The J gene is TRBJ2-7, the V gene TRBV5-1; TRBD2 aligns across 8 bases. The germline V gene has CDR1 SGHRS and CDR2 YFSETQ. J was trimmed by 5 bases and V by 4 bases; bases with no gene match: 5. This CDR3 comprises 13 residues. CDR3 sequence (DNA): TGCGCCAGCAGCACCCGGGGGGGCGACGAGCAGTACTTC. This translates into CASSTRGGDEQYF.

The V gene is TRBV19, the J gene TRBJ1-5; D unresolved. V lost 7 bases and J 0 bases, leaving 10 bases between the germline ends. The CDR3 length is 14 residues. CDR1 and CDR2 from the germline V gene are LNHDA and SQIVND (reference sequence). The CDR3: CASTTLDSNQPQHF. Here the CDR3 DNA reads TGTGCCAGTACCACCTTAGATAGCAATCAGCCCCAGCATTTT.

V gene TRBV18 combines with J gene TRBJ1-2, with a possible D match to TRBD1 (6 bases). In germline, CDR1 is KGHSH, CDR2 LQKENI. The germline V and J ends were trimmed by 4 bases and 1 base, with 16 bases remaining between them. The CDR3 sequence is 16 residues long. CDR3 sequence reads: CASSQRQDSINYGYTF. In DNA form, the CDR3 reads TGTGCCAGCTCACAAAGACAGGACTCTATTAACTATGGCTACACCTTC.

The chain combines TRBV18 with TRBJ1-1, with D perhaps TRBD1 (6 bases). Germline assignment: CDR1 KGHSH and CDR2 LQKENI. V dropped 2 bases and J dropped 5 bases, with 12 bases sitting between them. This CDR3 is 14 amino acids long. DNA of the CDR3: TGTGCCAGCTCACCAGGGGGGAGGGGGACTGAAGCTTTCTTT. Translating gives CASSPGGRGTEAFF.

The genes are TRBV4-2 and TRBJ2-1; 11 positions match TRBD2. This CDR3 region has 16 residues. Germline-derived CDR1 and CDR2 are LGHNA and YNFKEQ. Germline trimming cut 4 bases from V and 8 bases from J; bases unmatched to any gene: 10. This chain's CDR3 is CASSRVLAGGIYEQFF. CDR3 nucleotides: TGTGCCAGCAGCCGCGTTCTAGCGGGAGGTATCTATGAGCAGTTCTTC.

The rearrangement links TRBV19 to TRBJ2-6, with TRBD1 matching 8 bases. The trim removed 6 bases at V and 1 base at J, leaving 8 bases unmatched. CDR1 is LNHDA, CDR2 SQIVND, per germline (reference sequence). This CDR3 contains 17 residues. The CDR3, as DNA: TGTGCCAGTAGATTGACAGGGGTGGGGTCTGGGGCCAACGTCCTGACTTTC. It translates to CASRLTGVGSGANVLTF.

J is TRBJ2-5 and V is TRBV4-3; 7 bases map to TRBD1. Unmatched junction bases numbered 9, after V lost 1 base and J lost 4 bases. Germline assignment: CDR1 LGHNA and CDR2 YSLEER. This CDR3 has 16 amino acids. The CDR3, as DNA: TGCGCCAGCAGCCAAGGGTGGGACAGCCGATCAGAGACCCAGTACTTC. Translating it yields CASSQGWDSRSETQYF.

The chain has TRBV13 and TRBJ2-7, with D possibly being TRBD1 (5 bases). The CDR3 runs to 20 residues. Per the germline V gene, CDR1 is PRHDT and CDR2 is FYEKMQ (reference sequence). Trimming removed 5 bases at V and 0 bases at J, with 29 bases between. CDR3 sequence reads: CASSPSPTFLTVTSSYEQYF. CDR3 coding DNA: TGTGCCAGCAGCCCAAGCCCTACGTTCCTGACAGTTACAAGCTCCTACGAGCAGTACTTC.

The table lists this clone with a count of one. The chain has TRBV21-1 and TRBJ2-5; the table gives TRBD2 as D, unverified against the DNA. TRBV21-1 counts as a pseudogene. This CDR3 spans 14 amino acids. CDR3 nucleotide sequence: TGTGCCAGCAAAGGTGGGGGAGGGCGCGAGACCCAGTACTTC. It codes for CASKGGGGRETQYF.

This chain links TRBV7-3 with TRBJ2-3, with D possibly being TRBD1 (6 bases). The CDR3 has 14 residues. Germline loops: CDR1 SGHTA, CDR2 FQGTGA. Trimming removed 5 bases at V and 0 bases at J, with 9 bases between. CDR3 protein: CASSPGHSTDTQYF. The CDR3 DNA reads TGTGCCAGCAGCCCGGGACACAGCACAGATACGCAGTATTTT.

The chain combines TRBV27 with TRBJ2-7; 7 nucleotides match TRBD2. The CDR3 is 16 amino acids. With 6 bases clipped from V and 2 bases from J, the junction kept 13 bases outside the gene matches. CDR1 MNHEY and CDR2 SMNVEV come from the germline V gene (reference sequence). CDR3 region: CASRKTPGRGTYEQYF. DNA for the CDR3: TGTGCCAGCAGGAAAACCCCAGGGAGGGGAACCTACGAGCAGTACTTC.

The chain has TRBV6-6 and TRBJ1-1; D unresolved. The germline gives CDR1 MNHNY, CDR2 SVGAGI (reference sequence). V lost 2 bases and J 8 bases, leaving 12 bases between the germline ends. CDR3 length: 13 residues. CDR3 in amino acids: CASSYGEVLEAFF. The CDR3 DNA is TGTGCCAGCAGTTACGGGGAGGTGTTGGAAGCTTTCTTT.

The chain is built from TRBV27 and TRBJ2-7; TRBD2 aligns across 7 bases. Germline-derived CDR1 and CDR2 are MNHEY and SMNVEV (reference sequence). The CDR3 length is 15 residues. The ends lost 6 bases at V and 2 bases at J; junction bases unmatched: 10. CDR3 protein: CASRVGSGIPYEQYF. As DNA, the CDR3 is TGTGCCAGCAGGGTGGGGAGCGGGATTCCCTACGAGCAGTACTTC.

In its sample, this clone was seen a few times. The chain uses TRBV7-2 and TRBJ2-1; TRBD2 might be the D (8 bases). V lost 1 base and J lost 9, with 19 bases in between. Per germline, CDR1 SGHTA and CDR2 FQGNSA. The length of the CDR3 is 16 residues. As DNA, the CDR3 is TGTGCCAGCAGCTTAGGTGCGGGACTAGGGGGCGGTGAGCAGTTCTTC. It specifies CASSLGAGLGGGEQFF.